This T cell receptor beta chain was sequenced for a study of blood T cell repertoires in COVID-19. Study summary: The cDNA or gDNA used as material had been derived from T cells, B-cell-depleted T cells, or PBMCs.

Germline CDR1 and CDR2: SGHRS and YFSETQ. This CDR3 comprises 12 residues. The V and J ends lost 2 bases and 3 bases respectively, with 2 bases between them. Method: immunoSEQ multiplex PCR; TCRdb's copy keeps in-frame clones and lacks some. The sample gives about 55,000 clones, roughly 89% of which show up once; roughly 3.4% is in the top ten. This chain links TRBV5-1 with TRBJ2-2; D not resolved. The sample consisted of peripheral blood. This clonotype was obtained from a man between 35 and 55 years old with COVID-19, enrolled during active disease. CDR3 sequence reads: CASSFDTGELFF. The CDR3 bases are TGCGCCAGCAGCTTCGACACCGGGGAGCTGTTTTTT.